This T cell receptor (beta chain) came from a study of T-cell memory formation after mild COVID-19. This clonotype has more than one count but fewer than ten. Its antigen is not identified. TCRdb re-called the 5' RACE reads through MiXCR, storing one row per CDR3 protein. Of 400,000 or so distinct CDR3 sequences listed, 20% to 25% are singletons. Findings and limits, study-wide: Shrinking CD4+ clones resided mostly in CM and EM, and CD8+ ones in EMRA.

CDR1 is SGHRS and CDR2 is YFSETQ in the germline V gene. V lost 3 bases to trimming and J lost 4 bases, with 16 bases between them. This CDR3 has 15 amino acids. This chain uses TRBV5-1 with TRBJ1-2; D not resolved. The clonotype originates from an adult woman who had mild COVID-19 (a few samples of this study predate the infection). Cell type and time point are not known. The sample consisted of PBMCs or a T cell subset sorted from them (not recorded which). CDR3 loop: CASSSDTAFFYGYTF. CDR3 in DNA: TGCGCCAGCAGCTCGGATACAGCATTTTTCTATGGCTACACCTTC.